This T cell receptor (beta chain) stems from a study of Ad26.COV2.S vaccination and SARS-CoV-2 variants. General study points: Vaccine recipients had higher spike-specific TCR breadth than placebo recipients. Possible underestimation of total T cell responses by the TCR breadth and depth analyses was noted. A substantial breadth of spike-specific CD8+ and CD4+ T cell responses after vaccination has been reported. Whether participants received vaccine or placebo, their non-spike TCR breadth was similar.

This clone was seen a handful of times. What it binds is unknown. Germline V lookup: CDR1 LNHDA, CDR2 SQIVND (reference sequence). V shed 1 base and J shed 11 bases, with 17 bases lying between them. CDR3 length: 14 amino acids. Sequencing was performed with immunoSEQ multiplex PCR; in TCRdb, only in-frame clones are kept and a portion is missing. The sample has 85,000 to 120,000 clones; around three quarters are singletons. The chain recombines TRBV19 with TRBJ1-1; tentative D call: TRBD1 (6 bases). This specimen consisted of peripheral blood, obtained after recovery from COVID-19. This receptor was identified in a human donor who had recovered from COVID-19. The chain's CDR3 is CASSIAGAQRAAFF. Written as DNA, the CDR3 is TGTGCCAGTAGTATAGCGGGGGCACAGAGAGCGGCTTTCTTT.